Below, one T cell receptor (beta chain) is given with its context. The sample comes from a study of T cells after posttransplantation cyclophosphamide. Cells defined as naive were viable CD3+CD4+ or CD3+CD8+ and CCR7+CD45RA+CD45RO-CD95-CD27+CD28+. Method: immunoSEQ multiplex PCR; TCRdb's copy keeps in-frame clones and lacks some. This repertoire shows around 23,000 clones, 95% to 99% found once; its top ten account for approximately 0.15%. Germline V gives CDR1 SGDLS, CDR2 YYNGEE. This CDR3 has 12 residues. The V and J ends lost 3 bases and 5 bases respectively, with 8 bases between them. This sequence was found in a man in his forties in good health, CMV-negative, and a related stem cell transplant donor. The chain is built from TRBV9 and TRBJ2-5, with D maybe TRBD1 (5 bases). Material for sequencing was naive CD8+ T cells sorted from PBMCs. For the CDR3, the DNA is TGTGCCAGCAGCGGGACAACCGAGACCCAGTACTTC. This encodes CASSGTTETQYF.